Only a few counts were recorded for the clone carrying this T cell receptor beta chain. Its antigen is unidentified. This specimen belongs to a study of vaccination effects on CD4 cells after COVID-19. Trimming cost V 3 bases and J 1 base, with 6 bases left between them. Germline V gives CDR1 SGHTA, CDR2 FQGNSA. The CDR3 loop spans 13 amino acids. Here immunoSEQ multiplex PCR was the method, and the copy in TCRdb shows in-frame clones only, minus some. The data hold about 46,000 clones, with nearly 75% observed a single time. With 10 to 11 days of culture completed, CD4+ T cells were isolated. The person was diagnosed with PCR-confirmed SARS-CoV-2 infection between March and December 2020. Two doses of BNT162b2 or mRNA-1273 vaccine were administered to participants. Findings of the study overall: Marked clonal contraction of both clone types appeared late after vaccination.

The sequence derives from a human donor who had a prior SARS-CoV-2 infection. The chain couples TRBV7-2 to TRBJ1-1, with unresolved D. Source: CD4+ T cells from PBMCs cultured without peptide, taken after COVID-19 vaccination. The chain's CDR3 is CASSFMENTEAFF. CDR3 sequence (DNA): TGTGCCAGCAGCTTTATGGAGAACACTGAAGCTTTCTTT.